This entry describes one T cell receptor beta chain. The data are from a study of OX40 agonist ivuxolimab in advanced cancers. Study-level background: Three patients got partial responses; one had hepatocellular carcinoma and two had cutaneous melanoma.

TCRdb's copy holds only in-frame clones and misses some; the assay was immunoSEQ multiplex PCR. Of 70,000 to 90,000 clones listed, 70% to 90% are singletons. The CDR3 length is 18 residues. Germline V CDR1 and CDR2: SGDLS, YYNGEE. V shed 2 bases and J 1 base; nucleotides not matched to a gene: 6. The source was CD4+ or CD8+ T cells sorted from blood, collected in a trial of the OX40 agonist ivuxolimab. The chain couples TRBV9 to TRBJ2-1; the match to TRBD2 covers 13 bases. The clonotype was recovered from an adult with an advanced solid tumor such as melanoma, head and neck, liver or kidney cancer. CDR3: CASSVGLAGIRSYNEQFF. The CDR3 coding sequence is TGTGCCAGCAGCGTGGGACTAGCGGGGATTAGGTCCTACAATGAGCAGTTCTTC.